The 18 T cell receptor beta chains below all came from one sample that was sequenced in a study of PD-1 blockade in classical Hodgkin lymphoma. Assay: immunoSEQ multiplex PCR; the TCRdb copy retains only in-frame clones and omits some. The sample contains roughly 27,000 clones, approximately 68% of which appear only once. Time point specified: cycle 4 day 1 (C4D1), after more than 5 weeks of nivolumab. All the patients suffered relapse after autologous stem cell transplantation, and brentuximab vedotin exposure differed. Material: peripheral blood mononuclear cells (PBMCs), obtained before the fourth cycle of nivolumab. These receptors all come from a human donor with classical Hodgkin lymphoma.

The CDR3 DNA follows: TGTGCCAGCAGCCCAGTTACCGGGGAGCTGTTTTTT. Encoded protein: CASSPVTGELFF. The chain recombines TRBV14 with TRBJ2-2; D call uncertain. The germline V and J ends were trimmed by 4 bases and 5 bases, with 5 bases remaining between them. There are 12 residues in the CDR3. The germline gives CDR1 SGHDN, CDR2 FVKESK.

The chain links TRBV7-2 to TRBJ2-1, with 8 bases fitting TRBD2. The CDR3 covers 15 residues. The junction had 20 bases not matched to a gene; V was cut back by 10 bases and J by 12 bases. The germline V gene has CDR1 SGHTA and CDR2 FQGNSA. The CDR3 is CAITPNTGLGLGQFF. CDR3 bases: TGTGCCATAACCCCCAATACGGGACTAGGTTTAGGGCAGTTCTTC.

The V call is TRBV10-1, the J call TRBJ2-3; the D gene could be TRBD1 or TRBD2 (5 bases each). Germline V gene sequence: CDR1 WNHNN, CDR2 SYGVQD (reference sequence). The CDR3 has 17 amino acids. The V end lost 0 bases, the J end lost 3 bases, and 16 bases lay between the germline ends. CDR3 amino acids: CASSESRGRLGTDTQYF. CDR3 nucleotide sequence: TGCGCCAGCAGTGAGTCGAGGGGCAGGTTGGGGACAGATACGCAGTATTTT.

The chain recombines TRBV6-1 with TRBJ2-7; D possibly corresponds to TRBD2 (6 bases). Germline CDR1 reads MNHNS; CDR2 reads SASEGT. This CDR3 is built from 15 residues. Trimming took off 1 base at V and 7 bases at J, with 17 bases between the two ends. The CDR3 region has the DNA TGTGCCAGCAGTGAAGTTCGGGGAGGTCCTGGAGAGCAGTACTTC. Its protein is CASSEVRGGPGEQYF.

This chain connects TRBV6-1 to TRBJ1-1; D call uncertain. Trimming took 4 bases from V and 0 from J, leaving 9 bases between them. CDR1 is MNHNS, CDR2 SASEGT, per germline. The CDR3 contains 14 residues. CDR3 nucleotides: TGTGCCAGCAGTGGGGCAGTCATGAACACTGAAGCTTTCTTT. Its translation is CASSGAVMNTEAFF.

The chain carries TRBV4-3 and TRBJ1-1; unclear D gene. V dropped 0 bases and J dropped 3 bases, with 11 bases sitting between them. The CDR3 consists of 15 residues. CDR1 and CDR2 (germline): LGHNA, YSLEER. CDR3 in amino acids: CASSQDIGGYTEAFF. The CDR3 DNA reads as TGCGCCAGCAGCCAAGATATCGGAGGGTACACTGAAGCTTTCTTT.

J is TRBJ2-7 and V is TRBV6-5; 7 bases agree with TRBD2. J gave up 1 base and V 0 bases, and 0 bases lay outside the gene matches. The CDR3 extends over 14 amino acids. The germline V gene has CDR1 MNHEY and CDR2 SVGAGI. The CDR3 region is CASSYSGGSYEQYF. CDR3 in DNA: TGTGCCAGCAGTTACTCGGGAGGGTCCTACGAGCAGTACTTC.

This chain links TRBV6-5 with TRBJ1-1, with D hard to call. This CDR3 has 14 amino acids. Germline CDR1 is MNHEY and CDR2 is SVGAGI. V was cut by 2 bases and J by 5 bases, with 12 bases left in between. The CDR3 spells CASSYAGRGTEAFF. In nucleotides, the CDR3 is TGTGCCAGCAGTTACGCTGGCCGAGGAACTGAAGCTTTCTTT.

This clone was seen more than once but under ten times. This chain links TRBV9 with TRBJ2-1, with 7 positions matching TRBD1. Trimming cost V 4 bases and J 1 base; bases outside gene matches: 8. CDR3 length: 16 amino acids. Germline CDR1 and CDR2: SGDLS and YYNGEE. The CDR3 reads CASSPRTGASYNEQFF. The CDR3, as DNA: TGTGCCAGCAGCCCCCGGACAGGAGCTTCCTACAATGAGCAGTTCTTC.

The genes are TRBV28 and TRBJ1-5, with unresolved D. Trimming stripped 5 bases from V and 9 bases from J, with 14 bases between. The germline V gene has CDR1 MDHEN and CDR2 SYDVKM. CDR3 length: 13 residues. Here the CDR3 reads CASSPTVFRPQHF. As DNA, the CDR3 is TGTGCCAGCAGTCCAACTGTTTTTCGGCCCCAGCATTTT.

The chain has TRBV5-6 and TRBJ1-3; D gene ambiguous. V was pared by 4 bases and J by 2 bases, with 16 bases between. The CDR3 is 16 amino acids. The germline CDR1 and CDR2 sequences are SGHDT and YYEEEE. CDR3 sequence reads: CASSPPRRQPGNTIYF. The DNA for the CDR3 is TGTGCCAGCAGCCCTCCGCGCAGGCAACCTGGAAACACCATATATTTT.

V and J are TRBV27 and TRBJ1-1, with 7 bases aligning to TRBD1. The V gene end was trimmed by 1 base and the J gene end by 2 bases; junction bases not matched to a gene: 4. The CDR3 length is 15 residues. In germline, CDR1 is MNHEY, CDR2 SMNVEV (reference sequence). CDR3 in DNA: TGTGCCAGCAGTTTATGGGCAGGGGGTAACACTGAAGCTTTCTTT. It translates to CASSLWAGGNTEAFF.

The chain carries TRBV19 and TRBJ1-3, with no clear D. Per the germline V gene, CDR1 is LNHDA and CDR2 is SQIVND (reference sequence). This CDR3 has 11 amino acids. V was pared by 7 bases and J by 4 bases, with 5 bases between. CDR3 nucleotide sequence: TGTGCCAGTAACGTCGGAAACACCATATATTTT. This gives the protein CASNVGNTIYF. The complete variable domain, with remaining parts taken from reference TRBV19 and TRBJ1-3, reads DGGITQSPKYLFRKEGQNVTLSCEQNLNHDAMYWYRQDPGQGLRLIYYSQIVNDFQKGDIAEGYSVSREKKESFPLTVTSAQKNPTAFYLCASNVGNTIYFGEGSWLTVV.

V is TRBV4-2 and J is TRBJ1-1; D possibly corresponds to TRBD1 (5 bases). V gave up 1 base and J gave up 0 bases, with 24 bases separating them. This CDR3 is built from 20 residues. Germline assignment: CDR1 LGHNA and CDR2 YNFKEQ. DNA of the CDR3: TGTGCCAGCAGCCAAGTGGCCCCCGAGGAGAGTTCAGGGTTGAACACTGAAGCTTTCTTT. Translating gives CASSQVAPEESSGLNTEAFF.

This chain uses TRBV9 with TRBJ1-4, with D unclear. Trimming removed 3 bases from V and 4 bases from J, with 13 bases in between. The CDR3 runs to 15 residues. Per the germline V gene, CDR1 is SGDLS and CDR2 is YYNGEE. In nucleotides, the CDR3 is TGTGCCAGCAGCGCCGACATGGGGAGTAATGAAAAACTGTTTTTT. Protein sequence: CASSADMGSNEKLFF.

J is TRBJ2-1 and V is TRBV7-9; 13 nucleotides match TRBD2. CDR1 and CDR2 from the germline V gene are SEHNR and FQNEAQ (reference sequence). The CDR3 has 15 residues. J was trimmed by 8 bases and V by 8 bases; bases with no gene match: 9. As DNA, the CDR3 is TGTGCCAGCCTATCGACTAGCGGGAGGCAACATGAGCAGTTCTTC. It translates to CASLSTSGRQHEQFF.

This chain connects TRBV4-3 to TRBJ2-1; D perhaps matches TRBD1 (5 bases). Trimming left V 0 bases short and J 4 bases short, with 13 bases between. The CDR3 is 16 amino acids. Germline CDR1 and CDR2: LGHNA and YSLEER. The CDR3 is CASSQDGAAVYNEQFF. The DNA of the CDR3 is TGCGCCAGCAGCCAAGATGGGGCTGCCGTGTACAATGAGCAGTTCTTC.

The CDR3 DNA reads as TGCGCCAGCAGGGAGCAGGGCCTTAATGAAAAACTGTTTTTT. It encodes CASREQGLNEKLFF. The genes are TRBV5-1 and TRBJ1-4, with D perhaps TRBD1 (5 bases). The CDR3 loop spans 14 amino acids. V was pared by 5 bases and J by 4 bases, with 12 bases between. Germline CDR1 SGHRS, CDR2 YFSETQ.